A selection of T cell receptor beta chains follows, all from one sample in a study of T-cell reconstitution after alpha-beta-depleted transplantation in children. One entry per CDR3 protein results from TCRdb running MiXCR on the PCR reads. The top ten hold about 9.3% of the sample, which has around 300,000 distinct CDR3 sequences, roughly 7.8% seen once. The material was peripheral blood, obtained 360 days after TCRalphabeta/CD19-depleted stem cell transplant. Source of these receptors: a female patient aged 2-10 years who had a stem cell transplant for Fanconi anemia, so the T cells may come from the graft donor. Both conserved end residues are trimmed from each CDR3. The D gene is left open where the match is weak. Size tells how often a clone was seen (once, few, many) or the class of an expanded clone, and some rows leave it out.

j_call: TRBJ2-2; d_call: .; clone_size: many; v_call: TRBV28; cdr3_aa: ASSRYAGELF
j_call: TRBJ2-2; d_call: TRBD2; clone_size: few; v_call: TRBV10-1; cdr3_aa: ASAAGGPTGELF
j_call: TRBJ1-2; d_call: .; clone_size: .; v_call: TRBV4-3; cdr3_aa: ASSQPGWAYGYT
j_call: TRBJ2-1; d_call: TRBD2; clone_size: many; v_call: TRBV7-3; cdr3_aa: ASSYRSGGHNEQF
j_call: TRBJ2-5; d_call: .; clone_size: few; v_call: TRBV28; cdr3_aa: ASRVAVMKTQY
j_call: TRBJ2-7; d_call: .; clone_size: many; v_call: TRBV18; cdr3_aa: ASSPQQTYEQY
j_call: TRBJ2-6; d_call: .; clone_size: .; v_call: TRBV15; cdr3_aa: ATSRGSRTGANVLT
j_call: TRBJ2-1; d_call: .; clone_size: many; v_call: TRBV9; cdr3_aa: ASSGVVPSSYNEQF
j_call: TRBJ1-1; d_call: TRBD1; clone_size: .; v_call: TRBV6-1; cdr3_aa: ASSDARQGAITEAF
j_call: TRBJ2-7; d_call: .; clone_size: few; v_call: TRBV11-2; cdr3_aa: ASSLERRAYEQY
j_call: TRBJ1-1; d_call: .; clone_size: many; v_call: TRBV5-1; cdr3_aa: ASSLEGEVGAF
j_call: TRBJ1-2; d_call: .; clone_size: .; v_call: TRBV20-1; cdr3_aa: SARMGVDYGYT
j_call: TRBJ2-7; d_call: .; clone_size: few; v_call: TRBV19; cdr3_aa: ASSMSGFSYEQY
j_call: TRBJ1-6; d_call: .; clone_size: many; v_call: TRBV20-1; cdr3_aa: SARRMASSYNSPLH
j_call: TRBJ2-2; d_call: .; clone_size: .; v_call: TRBV7-9; cdr3_aa: ASSFGQMNTGELF
j_call: TRBJ2-6; d_call: .; clone_size: many; v_call: TRBV27; cdr3_aa: ASSLLGANVLT
j_call: TRBJ2-1; d_call: .; clone_size: few; v_call: TRBV7-3; cdr3_aa: ASSLRAGWGNEQF
j_call: TRBJ1-2; d_call: .; clone_size: many; v_call: TRBV4-2; cdr3_aa: ASSRRDLSPPKPPNYGYT
j_call: TRBJ1-2; d_call: .; clone_size: many; v_call: TRBV4-1; cdr3_aa: ASSHVGSEAANYGYT
j_call: TRBJ2-3; d_call: .; clone_size: many; v_call: TRBV20-1; cdr3_aa: SAIPGGTDTQY
j_call: TRBJ1-3; d_call: TRBD1; clone_size: many; v_call: TRBV10-3; cdr3_aa: ATQTGIGNTIY
j_call: TRBJ2-5; d_call: TRBD1; clone_size: many; v_call: TRBV15; cdr3_aa: ATSRGDRQETQY
j_call: TRBJ2-4; d_call: .; clone_size: few; v_call: TRBV11-1; cdr3_aa: ASSFSSGTGKLAKNIQY
j_call: TRBJ2-1; d_call: TRBD2; clone_size: .; v_call: TRBV6-2/TRBV6-3; cdr3_aa: ASTHGGAPIGHEQF
j_call: TRBJ2-3; d_call: .; clone_size: many; v_call: TRBV20-1; cdr3_aa: SARDGGFSTDTQY
j_call: TRBJ2-1; d_call: .; clone_size: many; v_call: TRBV5-1; cdr3_aa: ASSLVNEGYNEQF
j_call: TRBJ2-2; d_call: .; clone_size: .; v_call: TRBV18; cdr3_aa: ASSPSTGPELF
j_call: TRBJ2-3; d_call: .; clone_size: many; v_call: TRBV13; cdr3_aa: ASQRTFTDTQY
j_call: TRBJ2-1; d_call: .; clone_size: .; v_call: TRBV28; cdr3_aa: ASGFSSGATYNEQF
j_call: TRBJ2-5; d_call: .; clone_size: many; v_call: TRBV5-1; cdr3_aa: ASSTLLALETQY
j_call: TRBJ2-7; d_call: .; clone_size: .; v_call: TRBV12-5; cdr3_aa: ASGRWGTHEQY
j_call: TRBJ2-7; d_call: .; clone_size: many; v_call: TRBV7-2; cdr3_aa: ASSLSPGSYREQY
j_call: TRBJ2-3; d_call: TRBD1; clone_size: many; v_call: TRBV25-1; cdr3_aa: ASSSIGQGGTDTQY
j_call: TRBJ2-7; d_call: .; clone_size: many; v_call: TRBV28; cdr3_aa: ASSPLGAVSYEQY
j_call: TRBJ2-1; d_call: .; clone_size: many; v_call: TRBV5-1; cdr3_aa: ASSLVQVNEQF
j_call: TRBJ1-5; d_call: .; clone_size: .; v_call: TRBV2; cdr3_aa: ASSSQGGGQPQH
j_call: TRBJ2-7; d_call: .; clone_size: many; v_call: TRBV20-1; cdr3_aa: SARDGRYEQY
j_call: TRBJ2-7; d_call: TRBD1; clone_size: .; v_call: TRBV7-9; cdr3_aa: ASSLGTGPLSYEQY
j_call: TRBJ2-2; d_call: .; clone_size: many; v_call: TRBV5-1; cdr3_aa: ASSHSREINTGELF
j_call: TRBJ1-1; d_call: .; clone_size: many; v_call: TRBV6-5; cdr3_aa: ASSYPSRNGLPEAF
j_call: TRBJ2-3; d_call: .; clone_size: .; v_call: TRBV4-2; cdr3_aa: ASSQGVLDTQY
j_call: TRBJ2-1; d_call: .; clone_size: .; v_call: TRBV3-1; cdr3_aa: ASSQVSGRTSNNEQF
j_call: TRBJ2-3; d_call: .; clone_size: many; v_call: TRBV5-1; cdr3_aa: ASSLDSRIDTQY
j_call: TRBJ2-7; d_call: TRBD1; clone_size: many; v_call: TRBV28; cdr3_aa: ASTSIPGQGEEQY
j_call: TRBJ2-3; d_call: .; clone_size: many; v_call: TRBV12-3/TRBV12-4; cdr3_aa: ASSLDGNTQY
j_call: TRBJ2-7; d_call: .; clone_size: many; v_call: TRBV7-9; cdr3_aa: ASSLSRSVYEQY
j_call: TRBJ2-5; d_call: .; clone_size: many; v_call: TRBV28; cdr3_aa: ASSLTGGETQY
j_call: TRBJ1-6; d_call: .; clone_size: .; v_call: TRBV6-1; cdr3_aa: ASMEDHSYNSPLH
j_call: TRBJ2-1; d_call: TRBD2; clone_size: .; v_call: TRBV7-9; cdr3_aa: ASSLSGANNEQF
j_call: TRBJ1-1; d_call: .; clone_size: many; v_call: TRBV20-1; cdr3_aa: SAGQMNTEAF
j_call: TRBJ2-1; d_call: .; clone_size: few; v_call: TRBV7-6; cdr3_aa: ASSLAGGEGGEQF
j_call: TRBJ1-1; d_call: .; clone_size: many; v_call: TRBV5-1; cdr3_aa: ASSLESGYTTEAF
j_call: TRBJ2-6; d_call: .; clone_size: few; v_call: TRBV5-1; cdr3_aa: ASSPATGEGSGANVLT
j_call: TRBJ2-3; d_call: .; clone_size: few; v_call: TRBV20-1; cdr3_aa: SAREITQY
j_call: TRBJ1-1; d_call: .; clone_size: few; v_call: TRBV4-3; cdr3_aa: ASSQEGGPNTEAF